The sequence of this T cell receptor beta chain was determined in a study of spatial heterogeneity in lung cancer. The wider study: Sequenced were any available follow-up PBMC samples, which had been obtained a median of roughly 2 years after resection.

MiXCR, applied by TCRdb to the 5' RACE reads, yields one record per CDR3 protein. The sample consists of under 150,000 distinct CDR3 sequences, less than 14% of them appearing once. The CDR3 has 13 residues. Germline V gene data show CDR1 as MDHEN and CDR2 as SYDVKM. V was clipped by 6 bases and J by 5 bases, with 13 bases between them. Time point of the sample: blood at routine non-recurrence follow-up after resection. This chain joins TRBV28 and TRBJ2-5; the D is unclear. The TCR originated in a female donor with early-stage non-small cell lung cancer. Sequencing used PBMCs, obtained at follow-up. CDR3 DNA sequence: TGTGCCAGCAGAGACCCCGTGGTGGAGACCCAGTACTTC. It yields the protein CASRDPVVETQYF.